This T cell receptor beta chain was obtained from a study of beta chain features in type 1 diabetes. Study summary: Across all samples, about 110,000,000 sorted cells were examined.

Germline V gives CDR1 MDHEN, CDR2 SYDVKM. This CDR3 contains 14 residues. Germline trimming cut 6 bases from V and 5 bases from J; bases unmatched to any gene: 5. Findings and limits, study-wide: Overrepresentation of cells with high TCR expression could result from cDNA sequencing. Across patients, naive, central memory and Treg TCRB repertoires exhibited apparently greater similarity than was observed across healthy donors.

In its sample, this clone was seen a few times. Its antigen is still unknown. The authors reverse transcribed all of the isolated RNA, so sequencing captured expressed TCRB transcripts. Produced via immunoSEQ multiplex PCR; TCRdb's table is partial and in-frame only. The data hold some 220,000 clones, with roughly 11% observed a single time. The rearrangement links TRBV28 to TRBJ2-7, with 12 positions matching TRBD2. The sample taken for sequencing was central memory CD4+ T cells from blood. This clonotype originated in a young man in good health. As DNA, the CDR3 is TGTGCCAGCAGACGACTAGCGGGAGTTGACGAGCAGTACTTC. This sequence encodes CASRRLAGVDEQYF.